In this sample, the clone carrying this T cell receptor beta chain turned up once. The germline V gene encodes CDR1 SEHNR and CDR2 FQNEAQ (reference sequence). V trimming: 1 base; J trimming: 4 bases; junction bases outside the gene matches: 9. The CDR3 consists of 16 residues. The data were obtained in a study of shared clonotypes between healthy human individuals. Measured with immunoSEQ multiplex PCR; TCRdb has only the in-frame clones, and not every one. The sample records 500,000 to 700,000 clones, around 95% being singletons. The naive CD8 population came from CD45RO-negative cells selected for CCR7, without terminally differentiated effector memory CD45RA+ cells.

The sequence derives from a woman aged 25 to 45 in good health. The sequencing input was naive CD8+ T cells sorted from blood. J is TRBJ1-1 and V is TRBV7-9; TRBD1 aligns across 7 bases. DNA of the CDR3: TGTGCCAGCAGCTTAGGACAGGGCTATAGTTTCACTGAAGCTTTCTTT. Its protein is CASSLGQGYSFTEAFF.